The 24 T cell receptor beta chains below come from one sample, sequenced in a study of T-cell memory formation after mild COVID-19. TCRdb called the 5' RACE reads again in MiXCR, with one record for every CDR3 protein. The table records about 350,000 distinct CDR3 sequences, roughly 15% of them present only once. The sequenced sample consisted of PBMCs or a T cell subset sorted from them (not recorded which). All receptors come from a man aged 18-30 years who had mild COVID-19 (a few samples of this study predate the infection). Cell type and time point are not known.

This chain uses TRBV29-1 with TRBJ2-3, with D uncertain. The CDR3 is made up of 13 amino acids. Germline CDR1 SQVTM, CDR2 ANQGSEA. The germline V and J ends were trimmed by 6 bases and 3 bases, with 13 bases remaining between them. CDR3 DNA sequence: TGCAGCGTCGGATTAGTTACGACAGATACGCAGTATTTT. It specifies CSVGLVTTDTQYF.

The chain uses TRBV14 and TRBJ1-2; D remains ambiguous. V was trimmed by 2 bases and J by 4 bases, leaving 14 bases between them. Germline CDR1 and CDR2: SGHDN and FVKESK. The CDR3 has 15 residues. This CDR3 is CASSQHPGVAYGYTF. The CDR3, as DNA: TGTGCCAGCAGCCAACACCCAGGTGTGGCCTATGGCTACACCTTC.

This clonotype occurred a few times. This chain links TRBV5-1 with TRBJ2-5; D gene unclear. Trimming shortened V by 7 bases and J by 3 bases, and 13 bases separated the two germline ends. The CDR3 consists of 13 residues. CDR1 is SGHRS and CDR2 is YFSETQ in the germline V gene. In DNA, the CDR3 is TGCGCCAGCTACCCAGGTTCAAAAGAGACCCAGTACTTC. Protein sequence: CASYPGSKETQYF.

Ten or more counts support this clonotype. The CDR3 DNA reads TGCAGACCTCCCCCAGGGAACACCGGGGAGCTGTTTTTT. It yields the protein CRPPPGNTGELFF. V and J are TRBV29-1 and TRBJ2-2, with D unresolved. The CDR3 runs 13 residues. Germline V gene sequence: CDR1 SQVTM, CDR2 ANQGSEA.

J is TRBJ2-1 and V is TRBV5-6, with 7 nucleotides matching TRBD2. CDR3 length: 15 residues. Germline V lookup: CDR1 SGHDT, CDR2 YYEEEE. V shed 2 bases and J 3 bases; nucleotides not matched to a gene: 5. CDR3 DNA sequence: TGTGCCAGCAGCTTAACCGGGACTAACTACAATGAGCAGTTCTTC. Its protein product is CASSLTGTNYNEQFF.

This clonotype came up a few times. The chain joins TRBV10-3 to TRBJ2-1, with 8 bases fitting TRBD2. V was pared by 4 bases and J by 3 bases, with 11 bases of the junction left unmatched. This CDR3 is built from 17 residues. Germline V lookup: CDR1 ENHRY, CDR2 SYGVKD. The CDR3 spells CAISGPRGGGYYNEQFF. CDR3 DNA sequence: TGTGCCATCAGTGGCCCTCGGGGCGGGGGGTACTACAATGAGCAGTTCTTC.

The rearrangement joins TRBV20-1 to TRBJ2-1, with D unclear. Germline V gene lookup returns CDR1 DFQATT and CDR2 SNEGSKA (reference sequence). The CDR3 sequence is 13 residues long. V was shortened by 3 bases and J by 5 bases, with 11 bases between the two germline ends. The CDR3 DNA is TGCAGTGCTAGTATCGTTAACCACAATGAGCAGTTCTTC. Protein: CSASIVNHNEQFF.

The chain is built from TRBV7-2 and TRBJ1-6; 8 positions agree with TRBD1. Germline CDR1 SGHTA, CDR2 FQGNSA. With V trimmed by 4 bases and J by 10 bases, 6 bases remained unmatched. The CDR3 loop spans 14 amino acids. CDR3 sequence: CASSSTGVESPLHF. CDR3 nucleotide sequence: TGTGCCAGCAGCTCGACAGGGGTTGAATCACCCCTCCACTTT.

This clonotype was picked up a small number of times. This chain uses TRBV7-9 with TRBJ2-5, with unresolved D. There are 15 residues in the CDR3. CDR1 and CDR2 from the germline V gene are SEHNR and FQNEAQ (reference sequence). Trimming removed 3 bases at V and 1 base at J, with 12 bases between. CDR3 loop: CASSFSSRTQETQYF. As DNA, the CDR3 is TGTGCCAGCAGCTTCTCTTCTCGGACCCAAGAGACCCAGTACTTC.

This clonotype occurred a few times. This chain links TRBV7-3 with TRBJ2-7; tentatively, D is TRBD1 (6 bases). V lost 4 bases to trimming and J lost 6 bases, with 13 bases between them. Germline lookup yields CDR1 SGHTA and CDR2 FQGTGA. The CDR3 consists of 13 residues. In DNA form, the CDR3 reads TGTGCCAGCAGCTCGGGACAAACCGCCGAGCAGTACTTC. Its translation is CASSSGQTAEQYF.

In its sample, this clonotype was seen a few times. The chain joins TRBV27 to TRBJ2-3; tentative D call: TRBD2 (6 bases). This CDR3 has 15 residues. Germline V gives CDR1 MNHEY, CDR2 SMNVEV (reference sequence). V gave up 4 bases and J gave up 6 bases, with 17 bases separating them. Here the CDR3 reads CASSWTGEEMDTQYF. The CDR3 region has the DNA TGTGCCAGCAGTTGGACCGGGGAGGAAATGGATACGCAGTATTTT.

This clonotype was counted at least ten times. The chain joins TRBV4-2 to TRBJ1-6; 8 bases map to TRBD1. Germline CDR1 reads LGHNA; CDR2 reads YNFKEQ. V gave up 0 bases and J gave up 5 bases; unmatched junction bases: 6. This CDR3 contains 17 residues. As DNA, the CDR3 is TGTGCCAGCAGCCAAGAATGGCAGGGGGCGGATAATTCACCCCTCCACTTT. This codes for CASSQEWQGADNSPLHF.

This chain joins TRBV6-2 or TRBV6-3 and TRBJ2-3; 9 positions match TRBD2. The junction had 11 bases not matched to a gene; V was cut back by 5 bases and J by 5 bases. CDR1 and CDR2 from the germline V gene are MNHEY and SVGEGT. This CDR3 region has 16 residues. CDR3 sequence (DNA): TGTGCCAGCAGTCTTCCCAGCGGGGGGACTGGAGATACGCAGTATTTT. Amino acids: CASSLPSGGTGDTQYF.

This clonotype was counted a few times. The genes are TRBV7-6 and TRBJ2-1, with D perhaps matching TRBD1 or TRBD2 (5 bases each). V was shortened by 5 bases and J by 8 bases, with 16 bases between the two germline ends. CDR1 is SGHVS, CDR2 FNYEAQ, per germline. The CDR3 sequence is 14 residues long. Here the CDR3 reads CASSLPRDGDEQFF. The CDR3 coding sequence is TGTGCCAGCAGCCTCCCCCGGGACGGGGATGAGCAGTTCTTC.

The chain couples TRBV27 to TRBJ1-5, with D unclear. The CDR3 is made up of 14 amino acids. V lost 3 bases to trimming and J lost 0 bases, with 6 bases between them. Per the germline V gene, CDR1 is MNHEY and CDR2 is SMNVEV (reference sequence). CDR3: CASSFGNSNQPQHF. In DNA form, the CDR3 reads TGTGCCAGCAGTTTCGGGAATAGCAATCAGCCCCAGCATTTT.

This chain links TRBV7-9 with TRBJ1-1; no definite D call. Per germline, CDR1 SEHNR and CDR2 FQNEAQ (reference sequence). This CDR3 spans 13 amino acids. Trimming left V 5 bases short and J 6 bases short, with 13 bases between. CDR3 amino acids: CASSLLADAEAFF. The CDR3 bases are TGTGCCAGCAGCCTACTAGCGGACGCTGAAGCTTTCTTT.

The V and J genes are TRBV19 and TRBJ2-7; D might be TRBD2 (5 bases). The V and J ends lost 5 bases and 2 bases respectively, with 13 bases between them. The CDR3 is made up of 14 amino acids. Germline V gene sequence: CDR1 LNHDA, CDR2 SQIVND (reference sequence). CDR3 amino acids: CASSFSEATYEQYF. Here the CDR3 DNA reads TGTGCCAGTAGTTTCTCGGAGGCTACCTACGAGCAGTACTTC.

The chain combines TRBV9 with TRBJ1-2; D gene unclear. The CDR3 consists of 12 residues. Looked up from germline, CDR1 is SGDLS and CDR2 is YYNGEE. Trimming took off 3 bases at V and 7 bases at J, with 10 bases between the two ends. CDR3 in DNA: TGTGCCAGCAGCGCGGGTCCCGGTGGCTACACCTTC. Translated: CASSAGPGGYTF.

The chain employs TRBV19 and TRBJ2-2; D remains unclear. In germline, CDR1 is LNHDA, CDR2 SQIVND (reference sequence). The CDR3 has 14 residues. V was pared by 1 base and J by 5 bases, with 8 bases between. Here the CDR3 DNA reads TGTGCCAGTAGTATAGCGGGCGCTACCGGGGAGCTGTTTTTT. It specifies CASSIAGATGELFF.

The gene calls are TRBV6-5 and TRBJ1-1; D is perhaps TRBD1 (5 bases). Germline assignment: CDR1 MNHEY and CDR2 SVGAGI. This CDR3 has 15 amino acids. V lost 1 base and J 1 base, leaving 10 bases between the germline ends. The CDR3: CASSYWGQGNTEAFF. CDR3 nucleotides: TGTGCCAGCAGTTACTGGGGCCAGGGGAACACTGAAGCTTTCTTT.

This chain joins TRBV3-1 and TRBJ2-3, with D perhaps assigned TRBD1 or TRBD2 (5 bases each). CDR1 is LGHDT and CDR2 is YNNKEL in the germline V gene (reference sequence). The V end lost 2 bases, the J end lost 6 bases, and 9 bases lay between the germline ends. This CDR3 contains 13 residues. Here the CDR3 reads CASSQSGPDTQYF. In DNA, the CDR3 is TGTGCCAGCAGCCAATCGGGACCCGATACGCAGTATTTT.

This clonotype showed up many times. The chain couples TRBV7-2 to TRBJ1-5; the D gene is possibly TRBD1 (6 bases). Germline-derived CDR1 and CDR2 are SGHTA and FQGNSA. Trimming shortened V by 6 bases and J by 2 bases, and 14 bases separated the two germline ends. This CDR3 is built from 15 residues. CDR3 amino acids: CASRPGAAGNQPQHF. In DNA form, the CDR3 reads TGTGCCAGCAGACCGGGGGCGGCGGGCAATCAGCCCCAGCATTTT.

The chain links TRBV12-3 or TRBV12-4 to TRBJ2-3; D perhaps matches TRBD2 (6 bases). This CDR3 has 14 residues. V was pared by 3 bases and J by 5 bases, with 12 bases between. CDR3 nucleotides: TGTGCCAGCAGTTTGGGAGGCCGGGGAGATACGCAGTATTTT. Protein: CASSLGGRGDTQYF.

This clonotype has ten or more counts. This chain links TRBV6-5 with TRBJ2-3, with a tentative D call TRBD2 (6 bases). The CDR3 is 15 residues long. Trimming removed 6 bases from V and 4 bases from J, with 17 bases in between. The germline gives CDR1 MNHEY, CDR2 SVGAGI. In nucleotides, the CDR3 is TGTGCCAGCAGACAGACGCGGGGTGTGGCAGATACGCAGTATTTT. Translated: CASRQTRGVADTQYF.